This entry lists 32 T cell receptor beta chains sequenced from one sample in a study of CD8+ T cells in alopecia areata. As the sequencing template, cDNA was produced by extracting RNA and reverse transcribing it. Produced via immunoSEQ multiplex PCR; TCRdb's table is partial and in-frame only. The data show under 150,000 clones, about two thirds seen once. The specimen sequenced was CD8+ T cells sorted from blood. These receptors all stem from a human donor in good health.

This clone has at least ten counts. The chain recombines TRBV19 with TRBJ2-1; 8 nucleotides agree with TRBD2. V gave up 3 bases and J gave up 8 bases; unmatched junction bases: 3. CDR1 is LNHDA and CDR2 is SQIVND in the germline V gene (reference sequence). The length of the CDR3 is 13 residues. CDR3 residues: CASSIGLAYEQFF. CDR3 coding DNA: TGTGCCAGTAGTATTGGACTAGCATATGAGCAGTTCTTC.

The CDR3 sequence: CASSLEGSNTGELFF. Written as DNA, the CDR3 is TGTGCCAGCAGCTTGGAGGGGAGCAACACCGGGGAGCTGTTTTTT. The chain is built from TRBV11-1 and TRBJ2-2, with D maybe TRBD2 (6 bases). Germline V gene lookup returns CDR1 SGHAT and CDR2 FQDESV (reference sequence). Deletions cut 3 bases from V and 2 bases from J, with 10 bases between. This CDR3 spans 15 amino acids.

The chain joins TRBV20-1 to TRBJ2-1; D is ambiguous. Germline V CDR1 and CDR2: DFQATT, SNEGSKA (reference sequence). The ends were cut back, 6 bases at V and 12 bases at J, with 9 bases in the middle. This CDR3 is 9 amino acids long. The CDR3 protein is CSAQPWQFF. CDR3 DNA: TGCAGTGCACAACCTTGGCAGTTCTTC.

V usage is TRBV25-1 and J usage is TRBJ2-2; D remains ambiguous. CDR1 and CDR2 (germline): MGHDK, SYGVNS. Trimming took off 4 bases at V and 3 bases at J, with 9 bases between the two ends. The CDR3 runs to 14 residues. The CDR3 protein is CASSGLQHTGELFF. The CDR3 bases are TGTGCCAGCAGTGGTCTACAGCACACCGGGGAGCTGTTTTTT.

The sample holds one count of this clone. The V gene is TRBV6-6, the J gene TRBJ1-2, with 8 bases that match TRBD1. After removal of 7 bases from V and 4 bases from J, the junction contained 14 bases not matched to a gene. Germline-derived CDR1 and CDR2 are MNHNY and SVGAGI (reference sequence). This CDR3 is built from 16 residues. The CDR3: CASTPRQQGEGYGYTF. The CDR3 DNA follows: TGTGCCAGCACCCCAAGACAACAGGGGGAAGGCTATGGCTACACCTTC.

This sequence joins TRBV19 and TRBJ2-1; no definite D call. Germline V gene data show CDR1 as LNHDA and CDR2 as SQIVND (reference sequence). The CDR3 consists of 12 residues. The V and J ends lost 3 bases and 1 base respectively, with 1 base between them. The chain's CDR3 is CASSISYNEQFF. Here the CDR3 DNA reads TGTGCCAGTAGTATTTCCTACAATGAGCAGTTCTTC.

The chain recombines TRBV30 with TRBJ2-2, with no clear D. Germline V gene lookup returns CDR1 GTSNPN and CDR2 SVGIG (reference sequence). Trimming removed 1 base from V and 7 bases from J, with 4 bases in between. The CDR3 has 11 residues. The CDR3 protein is CAWSASGELFF. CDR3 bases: TGTGCCTGGAGTGCGAGCGGGGAGCTGTTTTTT.

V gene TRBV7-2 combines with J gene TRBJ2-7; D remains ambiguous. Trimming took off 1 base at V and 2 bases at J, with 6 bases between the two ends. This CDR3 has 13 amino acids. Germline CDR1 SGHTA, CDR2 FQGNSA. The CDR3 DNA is TGTGCCAGCAGCTTAGACTTACCCTACGAGCAGTACTTC. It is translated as CASSLDLPYEQYF.

The CDR3 sequence: CASSLDSGVRRGGELFF. The DNA of the CDR3 is TGTGCCAGCAGCTTAGATAGCGGAGTGAGGCGGGGCGGGGAGCTGTTTTTT. The chain combines TRBV7-6 with TRBJ2-2, with D perhaps matching TRBD2 (6 bases). CDR3 length: 17 residues. Trimming took 1 base from V and 7 from J, leaving 19 bases between them. Germline assignment: CDR1 SGHVS and CDR2 FNYEAQ.

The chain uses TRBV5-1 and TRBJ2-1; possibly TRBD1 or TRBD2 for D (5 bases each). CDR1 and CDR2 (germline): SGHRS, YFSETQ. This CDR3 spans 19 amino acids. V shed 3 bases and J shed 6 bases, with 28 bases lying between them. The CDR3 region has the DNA TGCGCCAGCAGCTACCGGGACCCATCTAGTAGTGCGGTGCGCAATGAGCAGTTCTTC. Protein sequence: CASSYRDPSSSAVRNEQFF.

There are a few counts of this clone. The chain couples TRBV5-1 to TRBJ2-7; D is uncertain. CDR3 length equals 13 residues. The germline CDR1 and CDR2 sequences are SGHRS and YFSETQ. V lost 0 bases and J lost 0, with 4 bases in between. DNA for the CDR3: TGCGCCAGCAGCTTGGCCCGCTCCTACGAGCAGTACTTC. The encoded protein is CASSLARSYEQYF.

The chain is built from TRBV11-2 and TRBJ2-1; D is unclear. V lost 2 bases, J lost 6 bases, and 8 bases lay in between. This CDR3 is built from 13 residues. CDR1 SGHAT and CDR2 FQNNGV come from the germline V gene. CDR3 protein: CASSLLGFNEQFF. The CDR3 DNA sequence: TGTGCCAGCAGCTTACTGGGTTTCAATGAGCAGTTCTTC.

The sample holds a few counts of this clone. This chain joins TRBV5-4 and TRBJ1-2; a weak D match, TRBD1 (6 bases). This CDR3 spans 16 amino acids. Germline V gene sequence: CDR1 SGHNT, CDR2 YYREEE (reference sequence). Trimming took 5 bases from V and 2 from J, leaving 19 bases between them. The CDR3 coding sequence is TGTGCCAGCAGGTTATCCTTAGGGGACACCAACTATGGCTACACCTTC. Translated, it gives CASRLSLGDTNYGYTF. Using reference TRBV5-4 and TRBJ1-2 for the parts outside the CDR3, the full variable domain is ETGVTQSPTHLIKTRGQQVTLRCSSQSGHNTVSWYQQALGQGPQFIFQYYREEENGRGNFPPRFSGLQFPNYSSELNVNALELDDSALYLCASRLSLGDTNYGYTFGSGTRLTVV.

CDR3 residues: CASSLWGSPTDTQYF. Here the CDR3 DNA reads TGTGCCAGCAGTTTATGGGGGTCTCCCACAGATACGCAGTATTTT. The chain carries TRBV27 and TRBJ2-3; either TRBD1 or TRBD2 may supply D (5 bases each). Trimming cost V 1 base and J 2 bases, with 10 bases left between them. Per germline, CDR1 MNHEY and CDR2 SMNVEV (reference sequence). The length of the CDR3 is 15 residues.

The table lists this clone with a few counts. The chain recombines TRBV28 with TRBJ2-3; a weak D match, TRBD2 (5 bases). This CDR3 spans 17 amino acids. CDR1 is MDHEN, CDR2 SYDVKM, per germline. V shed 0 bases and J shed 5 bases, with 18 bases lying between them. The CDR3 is CASSLWAFREGGDTQYF. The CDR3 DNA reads TGTGCCAGCAGTTTATGGGCCTTCAGAGAAGGAGGAGATACGCAGTATTTT. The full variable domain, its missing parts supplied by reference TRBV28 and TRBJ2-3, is DVKVTQSSRYLVKRTGEKVFLECVQDMDHENMFWYRQDPGLGLRLIYFSYDVKMKEKGDIPEGYSVSREKKERFSLILESASTNQTSMYLCASSLWAFREGGDTQYFGPGTRLTVL.

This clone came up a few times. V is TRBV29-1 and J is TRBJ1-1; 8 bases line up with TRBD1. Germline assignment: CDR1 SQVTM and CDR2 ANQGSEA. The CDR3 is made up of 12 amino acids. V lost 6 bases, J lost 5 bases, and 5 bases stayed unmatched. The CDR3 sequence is CSVGTGETEAFF. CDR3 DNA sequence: TGCAGCGTAGGGACAGGCGAAACTGAAGCTTTCTTT. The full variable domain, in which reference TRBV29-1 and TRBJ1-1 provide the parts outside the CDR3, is SAVISQKPSRDICQRGTSLTIQCQVDSQVTMMFWYRQQPGQSLTLIATANQGSEATYESGFVIDKFPISRPNLTFSTLTVSNMSPEDSSIYLCSVGTGETEAFFGQGTRLTVV.

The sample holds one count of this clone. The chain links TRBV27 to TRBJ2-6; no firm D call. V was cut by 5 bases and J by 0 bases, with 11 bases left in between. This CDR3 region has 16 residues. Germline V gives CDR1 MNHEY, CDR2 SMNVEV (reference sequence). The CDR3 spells CASSGPGVSGANVLTF. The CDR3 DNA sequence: TGTGCCAGCAGTGGCCCTGGAGTCTCTGGGGCCAACGTCCTGACTTTC.

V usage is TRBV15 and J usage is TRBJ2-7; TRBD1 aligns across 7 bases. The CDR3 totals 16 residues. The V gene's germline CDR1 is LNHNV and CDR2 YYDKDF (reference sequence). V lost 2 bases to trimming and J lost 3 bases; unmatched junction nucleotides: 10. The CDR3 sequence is CATSRPSVTGSYEQYF. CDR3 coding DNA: TGTGCCACCAGCAGACCCTCGGTGACAGGGAGCTACGAGCAGTACTTC.

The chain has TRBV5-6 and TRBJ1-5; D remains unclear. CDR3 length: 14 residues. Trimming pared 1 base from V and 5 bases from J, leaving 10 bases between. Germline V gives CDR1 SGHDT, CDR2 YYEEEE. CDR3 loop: CASSLSGSHQPQHF. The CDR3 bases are TGTGCCAGCAGCTTGAGCGGGTCTCATCAGCCCCAGCATTTT.

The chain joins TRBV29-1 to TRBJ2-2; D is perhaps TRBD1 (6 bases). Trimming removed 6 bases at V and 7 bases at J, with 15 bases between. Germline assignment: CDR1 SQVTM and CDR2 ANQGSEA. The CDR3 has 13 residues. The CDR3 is CSVLTGGGGELFF. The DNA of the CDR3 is TGCAGCGTCCTGACAGGAGGCGGCGGGGAGCTGTTTTTT.

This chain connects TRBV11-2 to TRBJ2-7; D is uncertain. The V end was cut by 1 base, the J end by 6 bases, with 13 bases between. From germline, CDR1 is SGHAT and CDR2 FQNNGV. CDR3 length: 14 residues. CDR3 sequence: CASSLAGDGVEQYF. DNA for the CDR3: TGTGCCAGCAGCTTAGCCGGCGATGGGGTCGAGCAGTACTTC.

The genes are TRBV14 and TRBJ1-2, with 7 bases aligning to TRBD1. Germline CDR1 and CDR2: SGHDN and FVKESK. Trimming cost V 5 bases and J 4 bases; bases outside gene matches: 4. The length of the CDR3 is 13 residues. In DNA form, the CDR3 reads TGTGCCAGCAGCGGACAGGCGACCTATGGCTACACCTTC. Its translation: CASSGQATYGYTF.

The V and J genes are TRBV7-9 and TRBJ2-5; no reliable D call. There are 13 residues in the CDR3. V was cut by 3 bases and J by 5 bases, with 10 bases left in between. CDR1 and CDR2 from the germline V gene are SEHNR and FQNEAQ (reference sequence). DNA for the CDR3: TGTGCCAGCAGCTTGAACTTGGGGGAGACCCAGTACTTC. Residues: CASSLNLGETQYF.

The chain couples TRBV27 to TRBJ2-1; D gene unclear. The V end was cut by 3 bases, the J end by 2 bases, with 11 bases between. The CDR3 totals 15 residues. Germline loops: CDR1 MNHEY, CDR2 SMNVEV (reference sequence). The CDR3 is CASSFANTPYNEQFF. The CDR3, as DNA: TGTGCCAGCAGTTTCGCCAATACGCCCTACAATGAGCAGTTCTTC.

The CDR3 region is CASSEEGAATYEQYF. The CDR3 coding sequence is TGTGCCAGCAGTGAAGAAGGCGCAGCCACCTACGAGCAGTACTTC. J is TRBJ2-7 and V is TRBV2; no reliable D call. Germline V CDR1 and CDR2: SNHLY, FYNNEI. This CDR3 comprises 15 residues. Trimming cost V 1 base and J 2 bases, with 12 bases left between them. Variable domain in full (rest from reference TRBV2 and TRBJ2-7): EPEVTQTPSHQVTQMGQEVILRCVPISNHLYFYWYRQILGQKVEFLVSFYNNEISEKSEIFDDQFSVERPDGSNFTLKIRSTKLEDSAMYFCASSEEGAATYEQYFGPGTRLTVT.

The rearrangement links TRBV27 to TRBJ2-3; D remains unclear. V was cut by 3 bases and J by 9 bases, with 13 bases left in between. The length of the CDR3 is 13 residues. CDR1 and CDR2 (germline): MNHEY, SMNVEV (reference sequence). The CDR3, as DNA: TGTGCCAGCAGTTTTACTATAGGCAGGACGCAGTATTTT. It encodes CASSFTIGRTQYF.

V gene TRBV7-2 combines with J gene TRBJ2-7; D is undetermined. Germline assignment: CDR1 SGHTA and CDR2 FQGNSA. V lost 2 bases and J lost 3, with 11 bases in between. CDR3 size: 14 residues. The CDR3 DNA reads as TGTGCCAGCAGCTTAAGTTCGCGGTACTACGAGCAGTACTTC. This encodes CASSLSSRYYEQYF.

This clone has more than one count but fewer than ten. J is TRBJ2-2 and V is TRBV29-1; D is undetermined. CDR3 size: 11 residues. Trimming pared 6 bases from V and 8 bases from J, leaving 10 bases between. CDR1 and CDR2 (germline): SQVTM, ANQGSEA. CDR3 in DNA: TGCAGCGTAATTACAGCGGGGGAGCTGTTTTTT. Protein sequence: CSVITAGELFF.

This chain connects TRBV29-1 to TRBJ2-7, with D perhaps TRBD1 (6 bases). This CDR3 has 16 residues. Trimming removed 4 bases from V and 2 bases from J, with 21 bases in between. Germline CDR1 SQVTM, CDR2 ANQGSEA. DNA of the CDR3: TGCAGCGTTGTAGCTGACAGGCCATCCTTACCCTACGAGCAGTACTTC. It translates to CSVVADRPSLPYEQYF.

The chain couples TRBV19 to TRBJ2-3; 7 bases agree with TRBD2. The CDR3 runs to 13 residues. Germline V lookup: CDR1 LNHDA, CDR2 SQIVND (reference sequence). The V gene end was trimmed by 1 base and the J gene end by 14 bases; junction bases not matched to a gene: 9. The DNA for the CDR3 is TGTGCCAGTAGTATAGTGGATGCGGGGGAGTTGTATTTT. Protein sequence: CASSIVDAGELYF.

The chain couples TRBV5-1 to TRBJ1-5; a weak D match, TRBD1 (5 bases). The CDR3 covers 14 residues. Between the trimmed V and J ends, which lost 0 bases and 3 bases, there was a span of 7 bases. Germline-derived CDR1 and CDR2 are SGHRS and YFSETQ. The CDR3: CASSLGGYNQPQHF. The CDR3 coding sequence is TGCGCCAGCAGCTTGGGGGGGTACAATCAGCCCCAGCATTTT.

The CDR3 sequence: CASSEWENTEAFF. Here the CDR3 DNA reads TGTGCCAGCAGTGAATGGGAGAACACTGAAGCTTTCTTT. This chain connects TRBV25-1 to TRBJ1-1, with D unclear. Trimming took 1 base from V and 1 from J, leaving 4 bases between them. The CDR3 has 13 amino acids. Germline V gene sequence: CDR1 MGHDK, CDR2 SYGVNS. Based on the CDR3 plus reference TRBV25-1 and TRBJ1-1, the full variable domain is EADIYQTPRYLVIGTGKKITLECSQTMGHDKMYWYQQDPGMELHLIHYSYGVNSTEKGDLSSESTVSRIRTEHFPLTLESARPSHTSQYLCASSEWENTEAFFGQGTRLTVV.